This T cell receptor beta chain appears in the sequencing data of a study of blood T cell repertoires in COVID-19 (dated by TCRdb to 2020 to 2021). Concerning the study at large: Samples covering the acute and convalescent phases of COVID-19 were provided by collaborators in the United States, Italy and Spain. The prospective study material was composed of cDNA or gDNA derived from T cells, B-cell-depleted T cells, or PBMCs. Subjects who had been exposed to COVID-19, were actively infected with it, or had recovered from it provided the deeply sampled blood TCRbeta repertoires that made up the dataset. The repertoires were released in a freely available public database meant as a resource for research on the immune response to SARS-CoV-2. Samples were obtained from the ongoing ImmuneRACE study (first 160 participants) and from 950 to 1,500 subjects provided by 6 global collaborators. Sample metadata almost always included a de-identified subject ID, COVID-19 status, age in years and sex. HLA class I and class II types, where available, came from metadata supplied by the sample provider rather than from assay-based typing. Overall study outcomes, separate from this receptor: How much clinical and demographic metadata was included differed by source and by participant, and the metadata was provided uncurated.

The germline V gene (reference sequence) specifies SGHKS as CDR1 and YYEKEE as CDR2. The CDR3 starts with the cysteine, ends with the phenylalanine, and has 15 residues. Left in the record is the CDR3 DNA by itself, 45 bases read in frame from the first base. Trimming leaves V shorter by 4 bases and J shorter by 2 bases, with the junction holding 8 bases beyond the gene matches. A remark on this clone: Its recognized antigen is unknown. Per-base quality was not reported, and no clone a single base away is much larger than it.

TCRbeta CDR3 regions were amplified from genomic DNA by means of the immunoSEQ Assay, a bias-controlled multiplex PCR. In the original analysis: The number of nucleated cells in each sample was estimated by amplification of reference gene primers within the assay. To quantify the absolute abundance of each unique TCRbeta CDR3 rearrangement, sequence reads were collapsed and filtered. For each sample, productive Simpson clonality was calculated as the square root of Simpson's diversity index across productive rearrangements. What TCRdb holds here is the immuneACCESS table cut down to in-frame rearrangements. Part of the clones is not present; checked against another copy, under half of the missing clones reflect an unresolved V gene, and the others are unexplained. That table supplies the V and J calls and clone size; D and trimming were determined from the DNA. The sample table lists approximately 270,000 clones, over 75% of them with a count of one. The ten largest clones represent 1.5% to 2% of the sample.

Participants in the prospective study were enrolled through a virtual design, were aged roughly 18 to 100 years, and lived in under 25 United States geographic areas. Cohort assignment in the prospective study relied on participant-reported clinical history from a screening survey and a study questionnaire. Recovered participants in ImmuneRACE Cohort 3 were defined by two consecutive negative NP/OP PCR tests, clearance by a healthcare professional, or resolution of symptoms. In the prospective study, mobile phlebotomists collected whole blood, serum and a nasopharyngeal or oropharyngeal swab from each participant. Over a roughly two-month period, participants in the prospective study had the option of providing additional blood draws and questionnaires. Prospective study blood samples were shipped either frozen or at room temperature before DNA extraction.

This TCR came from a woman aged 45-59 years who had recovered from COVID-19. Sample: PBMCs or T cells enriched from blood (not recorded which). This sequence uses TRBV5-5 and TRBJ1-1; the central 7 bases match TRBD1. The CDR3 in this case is CASSGSRDSNTEAFF. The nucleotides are TGTGCCAGCAGCGGCAGCCGGGACAGCAACACTGAAGCTTTCTTT.